A single sample is the source of the 11 T cell receptor beta chains below, sequenced in a study of CD8 T cells in ankylosing spondylitis. Study-wide results and limits: Blood of patients with ankylosing spondylitis appeared to be characterized by a TCR beta motif of several highly homologous variants.

One entry per CDR3 protein, called by TCRdb with MiXCR from the 5' RACE reads. The table has about 700,000 distinct CDR3 sequences, about 20% seen once. Their recognized antigens are unknown. Sequencing was carried out using blood, either unsorted or a sorted T cell fraction (not recorded which). The receptors stem from a male donor with ankylosing spondylitis.

The rearrangement joins TRBV25-1 to TRBJ2-5; D is uncertain. Trimming cost V 3 bases and J 4 bases, with 15 bases left between them. CDR1 and CDR2 from the germline V gene are MGHDK and SYGVNS. The CDR3 has 15 residues. The CDR3 loop is CASSDPDPYRETQYF. CDR3 bases: TGTGCCAGCAGTGATCCGGACCCCTATCGAGAGACCCAGTACTTC.

This clonotype was seen a handful of times. The CDR3 nucleotides are TGTGCCAGCAGCGTAGGGGGGGACAGGGCATCTGGAGGCTACACCTTC. Its protein is CASSVGGDRASGGYTF. V gene TRBV9 combines with J gene TRBJ1-2, with 9 bases aligning to TRBD1. CDR3 size: 16 residues. Trimming at V came to 0 bases and at J to 8 bases, leaving 11 bases not matched to a gene. Germline CDR1 is SGDLS and CDR2 is YYNGEE.

There are a few counts of this clonotype. CDR3 region: CSGLSSGQGAGELFF. The CDR3 DNA reads as TGCAGCGGGCTTTCTAGCGGGCAAGGGGCCGGGGAGCTGTTTTTT. The rearrangement links TRBV29-1 to TRBJ2-2; 8 bases align to TRBD2. The CDR3 extends over 15 amino acids. Germline CDR1 reads SQVTM; CDR2 reads ANQGSEA. V dropped 7 bases and J dropped 6; count of bases not matched to a gene: 13.

The rearrangement uses TRBV12-3 or TRBV12-4 and TRBJ2-7, with D possibly being TRBD1 or TRBD2 (6 bases each). Trimming stripped 8 bases from V and 13 bases from J, with 21 bases between. The length of the CDR3 is 12 residues. The CDR3 region is CASAFSGGRIYF. The CDR3 bases are TGTGCCAGCGCCTTTAGTGGGGGGCGCATCTACTTC.

This chain joins TRBV27 and TRBJ2-6; TRBD1 matches at 7 bases. The germline V gene encodes CDR1 MNHEY and CDR2 SMNVEV (reference sequence). Trimming at V came to 5 bases and at J to 3 bases, leaving 7 bases not matched to a gene. This CDR3 contains 16 residues. The CDR3, as DNA: TGTGCCAGCAGTGATACAGGGGCTGTTGGGGCCAACGTCCTGACTTTC. Translation: CASSDTGAVGANVLTF.

V and J are TRBV5-1 and TRBJ2-1; D gene uncertain. The CDR3 spans 15 residues. Deletions cut 0 bases from V and 3 bases from J, with 10 bases between. Germline V gene sequence: CDR1 SGHRS, CDR2 YFSETQ. CDR3 sequence (DNA): TGCGCCAGCAGCTTGGATGGTGGAGACTACAATGAGCAGTTCTTC. Residues: CASSLDGGDYNEQFF.

This clonotype occurred a few times. The CDR3 DNA reads TGTGCCAGCAGCAATAGCGGGAGGACCTACAATGAGCAGTTCTTC. Residues: CASSNSGRTYNEQFF. V is TRBV27 and J is TRBJ2-1, with 10 positions matching TRBD2. CDR1 MNHEY and CDR2 SMNVEV come from the germline V gene (reference sequence). The junction had 4 bases not matched to a gene; V was cut back by 6 bases and J by 2 bases. The CDR3 loop spans 15 amino acids.

V gene TRBV27 combines with J gene TRBJ2-7, with 7 bases identical to TRBD1. Germline values: CDR1 MNHEY, CDR2 SMNVEV (reference sequence). V gave up 5 bases and J gave up 6 bases; unmatched junction bases: 7. The CDR3 totals 13 residues. DNA for the CDR3: TGTGCCAGCAGTCTAAGGGACAGCCGCGAGCAGTACTTC. This codes for CASSLRDSREQYF.

This clonotype was seen only a few times. V gene TRBV15 combines with J gene TRBJ1-2; D unclear. The CDR3 is 13 residues long. Germline CDR1 LNHNV, CDR2 YYDKDF (reference sequence). Deletions cut 1 base from V and 10 bases from J, with 13 bases between. Written as DNA, the CDR3 is TGTGCCACCAGCAGAGGGGAGCAGGACCCCTACACCTTC. Translation: CATSRGEQDPYTF.

V gene TRBV20-1 combines with J gene TRBJ2-3, with TRBD2 identical over 7 bases. CDR1 and CDR2 from the germline V gene are DFQATT and SNEGSKA (reference sequence). V trimming: 3 bases; J trimming: 4 bases; junction bases outside the gene matches: 4. The CDR3 spans 13 residues. CDR3 protein: CSARGGVADTQYF. The CDR3 nucleotides are TGCAGTGCTAGGGGAGGGGTTGCAGATACGCAGTATTTT.

This clonotype occurred many times. The CDR3 here is CASNTLAGGGDEQFF. The CDR3 DNA follows: TGTGCCAGCAATACACTAGCGGGAGGTGGAGATGAGCAGTTCTTC. The chain couples TRBV2 to TRBJ2-1; 12 positions match TRBD2. From germline, CDR1 is SNHLY and CDR2 FYNNEI. This CDR3 has 15 amino acids. V lost 7 bases to trimming and J lost 8 bases; unmatched junction nucleotides: 9.